Following are 4 T cell receptor beta chains from one sample sequenced in a study of response to subunit inactivated influenza vaccine (dated by TCRdb to the late 2010s). Libraries were prepared through RT-PCR. Data came from an Illumina HiSeq 2500. Clones were called with MiXCR by TCRdb after fastp trimmed the public reads at Q25, and only in-frame beta chains were retained. Rows are combined by CDR3 protein, so each entry shows the most common genes and DNA. Across this sample there are about 530,000 distinct CDR3 sequences, with roughly 12% seen only once. The ten largest account for about 9.4% of the sample. Source: PBMCs from blood, taken on the day of vaccination. Source of these receptors: a man in his fifties or sixties who received an inactivated influenza vaccine. Donor details come from another sample of the same person, matched by shared clones.

This chain joins TRBV3-1 and TRBJ2-1; perhaps D is TRBD1 or TRBD2 (5 bases each). The ends were cut back, 4 bases at V and 4 bases at J, with 14 bases in the middle. Germline CDR1 LGHDT, CDR2 YNNKEL (reference sequence). This CDR3 comprises 15 residues. CDR3 DNA: TGTGCCAGCAGCCGATTCCGGGACCGATACAATGAGCAGTTCTTC. Protein sequence: CASSRFRDRYNEQFF.

V usage is TRBV19 and J usage is TRBJ1-1, with D unresolved. This CDR3 contains 14 residues. The germline CDR1 and CDR2 sequences are LNHDA and SQIVND (reference sequence). V was clipped by 5 bases and J by 1 base, with 11 bases between them. CDR3 residues: CASSPDGRNTEAFF. CDR3 nucleotides: TGTGCCAGTAGTCCAGACGGGAGGAACACTGAAGCTTTCTTT.

There are a few counts of this clonotype. The V gene is TRBV20-1, the J gene TRBJ2-2; the D is unclear. Germline V gene data show CDR1 as DFQATT and CDR2 as SNEGSKA (reference sequence). Trimming removed 3 bases from V and 2 bases from J, with 13 bases in between. This CDR3 contains 15 residues. CDR3 sequence (DNA): TGCAGTGCTAGGATTTTGGCGGTAAACACCGGGGAGCTGTTTTTT. This sequence encodes CSARILAVNTGELFF.

This chain links TRBV20-1 with TRBJ2-2; 7 bases map to TRBD1. V was pared by 1 base and J by 4 bases, with 9 bases of the junction left unmatched. Per the germline V gene, CDR1 is DFQATT and CDR2 is SNEGSKA (reference sequence). There are 16 residues in the CDR3. In DNA, the CDR3 is TGCAGTGCTAGAGCTCTTACAGGGGTCGGCACCGGGGAGCTGTTTTTT. Translated: CSARALTGVGTGELFF.